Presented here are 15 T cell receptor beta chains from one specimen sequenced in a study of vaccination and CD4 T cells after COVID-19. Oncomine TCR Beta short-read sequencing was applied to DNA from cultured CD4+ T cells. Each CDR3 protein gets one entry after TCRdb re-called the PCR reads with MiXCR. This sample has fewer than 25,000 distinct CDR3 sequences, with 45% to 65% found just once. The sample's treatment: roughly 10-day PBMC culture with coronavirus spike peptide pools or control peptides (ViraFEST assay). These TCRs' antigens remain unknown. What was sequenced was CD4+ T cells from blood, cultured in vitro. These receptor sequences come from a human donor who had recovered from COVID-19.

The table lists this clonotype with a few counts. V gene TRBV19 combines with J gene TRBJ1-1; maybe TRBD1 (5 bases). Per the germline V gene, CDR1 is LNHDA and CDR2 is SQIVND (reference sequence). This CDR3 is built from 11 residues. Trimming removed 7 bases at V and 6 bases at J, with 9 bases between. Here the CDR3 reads CASKEGPEAFF. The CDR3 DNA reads TGTGCCAGTAAGGAGGGGCCTGAAGCTTTCTTT.

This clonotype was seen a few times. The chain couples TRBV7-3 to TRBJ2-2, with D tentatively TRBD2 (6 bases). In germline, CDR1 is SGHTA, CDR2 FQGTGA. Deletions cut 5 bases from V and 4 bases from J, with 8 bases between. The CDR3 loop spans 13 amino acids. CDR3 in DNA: TGTGCCAGCAGCCGGGACTTCACCGGGGAGCTGTTTTTT. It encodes CASSRDFTGELFF.

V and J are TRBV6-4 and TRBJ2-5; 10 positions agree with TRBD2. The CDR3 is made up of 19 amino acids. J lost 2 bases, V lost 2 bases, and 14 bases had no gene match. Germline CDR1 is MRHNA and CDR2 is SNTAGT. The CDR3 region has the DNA TGTGCCAGCAGTGACCCACAGTACAACGGGACTAGCGAACAAGAGACCCAGTACTTC. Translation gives CASSDPQYNGTSEQETQYF.

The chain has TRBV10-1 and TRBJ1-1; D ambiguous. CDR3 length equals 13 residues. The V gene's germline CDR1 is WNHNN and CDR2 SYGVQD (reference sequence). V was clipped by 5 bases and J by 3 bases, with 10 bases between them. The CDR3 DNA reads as TGCGCCAGCAGTAGTACGAGGGACACTGAAGCTTTCTTT. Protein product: CASSSTRDTEAFF.

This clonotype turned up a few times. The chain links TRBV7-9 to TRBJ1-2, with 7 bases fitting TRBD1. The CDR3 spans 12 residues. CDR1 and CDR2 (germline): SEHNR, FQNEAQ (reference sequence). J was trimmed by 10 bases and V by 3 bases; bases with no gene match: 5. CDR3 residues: CASSFSQGIYTF. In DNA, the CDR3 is TGTGCCAGCAGCTTCTCACAGGGGATCTACACCTTC.

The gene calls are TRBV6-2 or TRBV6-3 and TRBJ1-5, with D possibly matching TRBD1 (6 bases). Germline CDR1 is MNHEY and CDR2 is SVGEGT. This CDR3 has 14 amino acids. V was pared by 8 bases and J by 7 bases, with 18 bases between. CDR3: CASHLTGIYQPQHF. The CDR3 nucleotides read TGTGCCAGCCATCTCACAGGGATATACCAGCCCCAGCATTTT.

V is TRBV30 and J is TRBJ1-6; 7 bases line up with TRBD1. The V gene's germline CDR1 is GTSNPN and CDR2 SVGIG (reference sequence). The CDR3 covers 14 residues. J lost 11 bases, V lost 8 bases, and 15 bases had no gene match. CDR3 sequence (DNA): TGTGCCGCACACACAGGGGTGGGATTGGCACCCCTCCACTTT. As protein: CAAHTGVGLAPLHF.

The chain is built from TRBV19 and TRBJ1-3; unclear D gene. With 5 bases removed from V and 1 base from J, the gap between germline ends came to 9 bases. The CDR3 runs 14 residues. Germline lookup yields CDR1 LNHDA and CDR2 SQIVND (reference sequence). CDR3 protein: CASSGQVSGNTIYF. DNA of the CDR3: TGTGCCAGTAGTGGCCAAGTTTCTGGAAACACCATATATTTT.

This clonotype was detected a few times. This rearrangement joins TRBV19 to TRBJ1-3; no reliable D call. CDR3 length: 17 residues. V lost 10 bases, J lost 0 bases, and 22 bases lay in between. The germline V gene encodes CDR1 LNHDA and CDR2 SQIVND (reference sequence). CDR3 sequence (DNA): TGTGCCACTAAACGAGGCCAGAACTCTTACTCTGGAAACACCATATATTTT. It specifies CATKRGQNSYSGNTIYF. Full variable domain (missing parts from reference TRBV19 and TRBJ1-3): DGGITQSPKYLFRKEGQNVTLSCEQNLNHDAMYWYRQDPGQGLRLIYYSQIVNDFQKGDIAEGYSVSREKKESFPLTVTSAQKNPTAFYLCATKRGQNSYSGNTIYFGEGSWLTVV.

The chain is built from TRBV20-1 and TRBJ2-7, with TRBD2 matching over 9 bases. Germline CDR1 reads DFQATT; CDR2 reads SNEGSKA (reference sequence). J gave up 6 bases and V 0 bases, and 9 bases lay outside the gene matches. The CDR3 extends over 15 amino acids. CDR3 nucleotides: TGCAGTGCTAGAGAGGTGGTAGCGGGAGCTGGCGAGCAGTACTTC. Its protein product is CSAREVVAGAGEQYF.

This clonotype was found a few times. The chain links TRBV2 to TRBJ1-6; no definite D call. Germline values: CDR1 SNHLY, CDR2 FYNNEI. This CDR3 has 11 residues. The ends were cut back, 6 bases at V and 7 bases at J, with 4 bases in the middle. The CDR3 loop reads CASSGNSPLHF. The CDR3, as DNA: TGTGCCAGCAGCGGAAATTCACCCCTCCACTTT.

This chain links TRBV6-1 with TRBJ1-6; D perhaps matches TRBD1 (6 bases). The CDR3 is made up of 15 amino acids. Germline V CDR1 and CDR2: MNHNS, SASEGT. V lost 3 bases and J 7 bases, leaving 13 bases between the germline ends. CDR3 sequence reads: CASSEIRGANSPLHF. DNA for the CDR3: TGTGCCAGCAGTGAGATTAGGGGGGCGAATTCACCCCTCCACTTT.

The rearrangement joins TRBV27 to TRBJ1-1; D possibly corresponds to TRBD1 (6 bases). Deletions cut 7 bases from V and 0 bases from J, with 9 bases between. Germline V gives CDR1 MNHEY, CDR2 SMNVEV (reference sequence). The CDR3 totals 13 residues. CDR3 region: CASTDRMNTEAFF. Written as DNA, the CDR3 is TGTGCCAGCACCGACAGGATGAACACTGAAGCTTTCTTT.

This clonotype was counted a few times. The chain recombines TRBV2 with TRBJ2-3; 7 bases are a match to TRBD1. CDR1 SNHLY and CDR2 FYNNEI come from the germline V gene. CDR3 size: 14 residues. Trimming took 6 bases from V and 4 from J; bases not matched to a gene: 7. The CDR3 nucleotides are TGTGCCAGCAGCGAACAGGGGCAGGCAGATACGCAGTATTTT. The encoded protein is CASSEQGQADTQYF.

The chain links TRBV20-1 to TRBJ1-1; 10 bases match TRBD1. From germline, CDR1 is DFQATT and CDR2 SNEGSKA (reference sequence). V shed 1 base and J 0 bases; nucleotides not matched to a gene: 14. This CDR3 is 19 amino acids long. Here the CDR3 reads CSARVSPGQGSRVNTEAFF. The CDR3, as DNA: TGCAGTGCTAGAGTTTCCCCGGGACAGGGGTCGCGCGTGAACACTGAAGCTTTCTTT.